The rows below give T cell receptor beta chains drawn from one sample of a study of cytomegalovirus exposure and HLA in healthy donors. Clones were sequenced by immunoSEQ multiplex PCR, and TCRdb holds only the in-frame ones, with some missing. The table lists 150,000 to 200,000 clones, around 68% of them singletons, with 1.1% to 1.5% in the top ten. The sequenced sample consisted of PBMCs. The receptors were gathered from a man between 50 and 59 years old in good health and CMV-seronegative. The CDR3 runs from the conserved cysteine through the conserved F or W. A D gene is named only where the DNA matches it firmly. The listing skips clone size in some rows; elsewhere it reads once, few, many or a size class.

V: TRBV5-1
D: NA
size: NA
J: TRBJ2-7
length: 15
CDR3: CASSLALQVSYEQYF
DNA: TGCGCCAGCAGCTTGGCCTTACAGGTCTCCTACGAGCAGTACTTC

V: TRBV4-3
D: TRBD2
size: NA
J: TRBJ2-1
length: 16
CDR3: CASSQGRGGNYNEQFF
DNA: TGCGCCAGCAGCCAAGGCCGCGGGGGAAATTACAATGAGCAGTTCTTC

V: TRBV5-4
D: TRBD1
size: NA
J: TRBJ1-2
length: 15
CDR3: CASSPKGQGGYGYTF
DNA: TGTGCCAGCAGCCCTAAAGGACAGGGAGGATATGGCTACACCTTC

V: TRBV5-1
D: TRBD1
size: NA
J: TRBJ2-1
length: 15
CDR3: CASSRDRGPYNEQFF
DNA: TGCGCCAGCAGCCGTGACAGGGGGCCCTACAATGAGCAGTTCTTC

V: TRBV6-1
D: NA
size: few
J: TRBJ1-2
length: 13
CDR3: CAAGTPPNYGYTF
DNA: TGTGCCGCGGGGACCCCTCCTAACTATGGCTACACCTTC

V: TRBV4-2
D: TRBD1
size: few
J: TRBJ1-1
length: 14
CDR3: CASSQDGGQGEAFF
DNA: TGTGCCAGCAGCCAAGATGGAGGACAGGGGGAGGCTTTCTTT

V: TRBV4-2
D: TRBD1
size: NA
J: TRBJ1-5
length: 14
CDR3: CASSPTGRFQPQHF
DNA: TGTGCCAGCAGCCCGACAGGGCGTTTTCAGCCCCAGCATTTT

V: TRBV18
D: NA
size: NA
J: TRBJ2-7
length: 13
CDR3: CASSPGTSYEQYF
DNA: TGTGCCAGCTCACCTGGGACATCCTACGAGCAGTACTTC

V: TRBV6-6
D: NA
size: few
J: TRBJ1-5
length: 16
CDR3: CASTRLRGGEDQPQHF
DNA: TGTGCCAGCACCCGACTGAGGGGAGGGGAGGATCAGCCCCAGCATTTT

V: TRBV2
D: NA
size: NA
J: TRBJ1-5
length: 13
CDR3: CASSAQGGQPQHF
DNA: TGTGCCAGCAGTGCCCAGGGTGGTCAGCCCCAGCATTTT

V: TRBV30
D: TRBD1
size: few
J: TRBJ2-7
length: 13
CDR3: CAWRAGGRDEQYF
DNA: TGTGCCTGGAGAGCAGGGGGAAGAGACGAGCAGTACTTC

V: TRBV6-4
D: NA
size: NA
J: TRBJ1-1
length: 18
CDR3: CASSDSKGKVQRVGEAFF
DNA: TGTGCCAGCAGTGACTCAAAGGGAAAGGTACAGAGGGTTGGCGAGGCTTTCTTT

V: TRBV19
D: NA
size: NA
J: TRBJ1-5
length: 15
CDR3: CASRPSGGNNQPQHF
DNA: TGTGCCAGTAGACCTTCCGGGGGTAACAATCAGCCCCAGCATTTT

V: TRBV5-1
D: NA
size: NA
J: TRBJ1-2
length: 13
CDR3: CASSDRDWHGYTF
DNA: TGCGCCAGCAGCGACCGGGACTGGCATGGCTACACCTTC

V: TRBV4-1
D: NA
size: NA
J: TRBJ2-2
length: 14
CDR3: CASRPQGNTGELFF
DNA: TGCGCCAGCAGACCGCAGGGGAACACCGGGGAGCTGTTTTTT

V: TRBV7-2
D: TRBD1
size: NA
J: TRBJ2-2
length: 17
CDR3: CASSPQFGTGGTGELFF
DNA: TGTGCCAGCAGCCCCCAATTCGGGACAGGGGGCACCGGGGAGCTGTTTTTT

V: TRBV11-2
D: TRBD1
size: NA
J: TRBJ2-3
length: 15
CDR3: CASSLVSGGRDTQYF
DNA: TGTGCCAGCAGCTTAGTATCAGGGGGCAGGGATACGCAGTATTTT

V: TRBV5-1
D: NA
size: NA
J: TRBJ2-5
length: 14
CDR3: CASSLAGNEKTQYF
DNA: TGCGCCAGCAGCTTGGCAGGGAATGAGAAGACCCAGTACTTC

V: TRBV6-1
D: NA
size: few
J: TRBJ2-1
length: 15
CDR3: CASSEEAGAYNEQFF
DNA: TGTGCCAGCAGTGAAGAGGCAGGGGCGTACAATGAGCAGTTCTTC

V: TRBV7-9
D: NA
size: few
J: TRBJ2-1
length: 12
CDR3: CASSFSYNEQFF
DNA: TGTGCCAGCAGCTTCAGCTACAATGAGCAGTTCTTC

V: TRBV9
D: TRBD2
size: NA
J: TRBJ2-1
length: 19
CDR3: CASSPWTSGGAVSYNEQFF
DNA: TGTGCCAGCAGCCCTTGGACTAGCGGGGGGGCCGTGTCCTACAATGAGCAGTTCTTC

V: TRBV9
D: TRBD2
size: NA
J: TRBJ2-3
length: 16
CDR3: CASSALAGESTDTQYF
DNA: TGTGCCAGCAGCGCGCTAGCGGGGGAGAGCACAGATACGCAGTATTTT

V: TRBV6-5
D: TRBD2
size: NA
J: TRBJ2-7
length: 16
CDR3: CASSYHLSSGGTEQYF
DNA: TGTGCCAGCAGTTACCATCTGTCTAGCGGGGGGACCGAGCAGTACTTC

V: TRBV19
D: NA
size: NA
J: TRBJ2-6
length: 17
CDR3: CASSIWQGDSGANVLTF
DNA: TGTGCCAGTAGTATTTGGCAGGGCGACTCTGGGGCCAACGTCCTGACTTTC

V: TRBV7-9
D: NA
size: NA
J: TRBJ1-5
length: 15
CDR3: CASSSQGPSNQPQHF
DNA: TGTGCCAGCAGCTCGCAGGGTCCTAGCAATCAGCCCCAGCATTTT

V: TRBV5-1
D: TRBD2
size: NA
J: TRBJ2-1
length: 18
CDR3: CASSWGLAGTSSYNEQFF
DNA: TGCGCCAGCAGCTGGGGACTAGCGGGGACAAGCTCCTACAATGAGCAGTTCTTC

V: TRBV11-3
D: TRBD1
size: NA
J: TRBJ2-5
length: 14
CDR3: CASSPRTGEETQYF
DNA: TGTGCCAGCAGCCCGAGGACAGGGGAAGAGACCCAGTACTTC

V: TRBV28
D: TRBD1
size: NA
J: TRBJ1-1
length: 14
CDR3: CASTTDRPNTEAFF
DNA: TGTGCCAGCACCACGGACAGGCCGAACACTGAAGCTTTCTTT

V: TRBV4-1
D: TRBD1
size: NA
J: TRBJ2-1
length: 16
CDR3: CASSQRDRGLYNEQFF
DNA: TGCGCCAGCAGCCAAAGGGACAGGGGGCTATACAATGAGCAGTTCTTC

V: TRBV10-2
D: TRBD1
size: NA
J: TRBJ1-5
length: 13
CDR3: CASQRQGFQPQHF
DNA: TGCGCCAGCCAGAGACAGGGGTTTCAGCCCCAGCATTTT

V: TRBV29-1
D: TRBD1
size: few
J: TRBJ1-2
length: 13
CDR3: CSATGGTNYGYTF
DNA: TGCAGCGCTACAGGGGGAACTAACTATGGCTACACCTTC

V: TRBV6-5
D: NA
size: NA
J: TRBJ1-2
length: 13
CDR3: CASSESGERGYTF
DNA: TGTGCCAGCAGTGAGTCAGGGGAGAGGGGCTACACCTTC

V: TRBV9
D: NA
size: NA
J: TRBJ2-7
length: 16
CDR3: CASSVNAGRDSYEQYF
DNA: TGTGCCAGCAGCGTTAACGCGGGTAGGGACTCCTACGAGCAGTACTTC

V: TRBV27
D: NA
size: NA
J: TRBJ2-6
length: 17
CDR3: CASSLSNRVTGANVLTF
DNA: TGTGCCAGCAGTTTATCAAACAGGGTTACTGGGGCCAACGTCCTGACTTTC

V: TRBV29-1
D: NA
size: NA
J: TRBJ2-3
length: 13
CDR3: CSVEDPSTDTQYF
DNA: TGCAGCGTTGAAGACCCTAGCACAGATACGCAGTACTTT

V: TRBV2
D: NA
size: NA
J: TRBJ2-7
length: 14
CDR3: CASSAQGAVYEQYF
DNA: TGTGCCAGCAGTGCGCAGGGCGCCGTTTACGAGCAGTACTTC

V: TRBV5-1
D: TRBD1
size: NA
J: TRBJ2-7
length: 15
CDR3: CASRSGGQGAEEQYF
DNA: TGCGCCAGCAGGTCCGGGGGCCAGGGGGCGGAGGAGCAGTACTTC

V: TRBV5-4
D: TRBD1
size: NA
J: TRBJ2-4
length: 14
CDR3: CASSHGQARNIQYF
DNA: TGTGCCAGCAGCCATGGACAGGCTCGGAACATTCAGTACTTC

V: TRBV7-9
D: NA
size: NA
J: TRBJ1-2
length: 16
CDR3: CASSYSAGNLNYGYTF
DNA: TGTGCCAGCAGCTACTCGGCGGGGAACCTTAACTATGGCTACACCTTC

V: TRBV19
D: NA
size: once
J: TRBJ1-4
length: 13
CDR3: CASSREPNEKLFF
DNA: TGTGCCAGTAGTCGAGAGCCAAATGAAAAACTGTTTTTT

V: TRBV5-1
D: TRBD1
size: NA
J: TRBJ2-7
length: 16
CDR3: CASSLDGTGGPYEQYF
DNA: TGCGCCAGCAGCTTGGACGGGACAGGGGGTCCCTACGAGCAGTACTTC

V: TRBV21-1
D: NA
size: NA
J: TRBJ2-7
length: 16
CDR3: CASSFRRDELPYEQYF
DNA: TGTGCCAGCAGCTTCCGGCGGGACGAACTACCCTACGAGCAGTACTTC

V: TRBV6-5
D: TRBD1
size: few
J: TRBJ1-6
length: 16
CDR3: CASSYSGTARNSPLHF
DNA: TGTGCCAGCAGTTACTCGGGGACAGCAAGAAATTCACCCCTCCACTTT

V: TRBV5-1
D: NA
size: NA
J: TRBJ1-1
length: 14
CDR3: CASSTGLMNTEAFF
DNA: TGCGCCAGCAGCACCGGACTAATGAACACTGAAGCTTTCTTT

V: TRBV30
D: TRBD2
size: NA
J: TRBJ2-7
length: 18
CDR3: CAWSLPPMTSSSSYEQYF
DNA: TGTGCCTGGAGTTTGCCCCCCATGACTAGCTCCAGCTCCTACGAGCAGTACTTC

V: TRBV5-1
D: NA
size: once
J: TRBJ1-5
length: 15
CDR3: CASSLLPGGNQPQHF
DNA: TGCGCCAGCAGCTTGCTACCGGGAGGCAATCAGCCCCAGCATTTT

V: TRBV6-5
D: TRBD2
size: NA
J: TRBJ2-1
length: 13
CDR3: CASSSFRGGEQFF
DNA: TGTGCCAGCAGTTCGTTCCGGGGGGGTGAGCAGTTCTTC